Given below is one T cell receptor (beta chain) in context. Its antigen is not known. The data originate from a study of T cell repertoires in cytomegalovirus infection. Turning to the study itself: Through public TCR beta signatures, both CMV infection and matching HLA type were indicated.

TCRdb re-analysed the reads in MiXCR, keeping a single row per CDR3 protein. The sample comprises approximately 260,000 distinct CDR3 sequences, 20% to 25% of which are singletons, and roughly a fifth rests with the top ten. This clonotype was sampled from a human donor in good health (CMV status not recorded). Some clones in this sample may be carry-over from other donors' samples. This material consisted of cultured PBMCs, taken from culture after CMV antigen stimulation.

Here the CDR3 reads CASSVGQPGSEKLFF. The CDR3 bases are TGTGCCAGCAGCGTTGGACAGCCGGGGAGTGAAAAACTGTTTTTT. The genes are TRBV9 and TRBJ1-4; perhaps TRBD1 as D (6 bases). Trimming stripped 2 bases from V and 7 bases from J, with 15 bases between. The CDR3 runs 15 residues. Germline V lookup: CDR1 SGDLS, CDR2 YYNGEE.